The 2 T cell receptor beta chains reported below all come from one sample, sequenced in a study of blood T cell repertoires in COVID-19. Clones were sequenced by immunoSEQ multiplex PCR, and TCRdb holds only the in-frame ones, with some missing. The data contain about 180,000 clones, less than 85% of them singletons. Sequencing was performed on peripheral blood. Receptors originate from a human donor in a cohort sampled during active COVID-19.

The chain uses TRBV10-2 and TRBJ2-5; tentative D call: TRBD2 (5 bases). Germline-derived CDR1 and CDR2 are WSHSY and SAAADI. The CDR3 is 13 residues long. Trimming left V 2 bases short and J 4 bases short, with 8 bases between. This CDR3 is CASSEVGRETQYF. The CDR3 DNA reads as TGCGCCAGCAGTGAGGTGGGGAGAGAGACCCAGTACTTC.

V is TRBV5-1 and J is TRBJ2-2; 10 bases align to TRBD2. V shed 4 bases, J shed 2 bases, and the junction held 14 bases outside the gene matches. The CDR3 is 19 residues long. Germline CDR1 SGHRS, CDR2 YFSETQ. This CDR3 reads CASSPGLAAHRRNTGELFF. DNA of the CDR3: TGCGCCAGCAGCCCTGGACTAGCGGCTCACCGACGAAACACCGGGGAGCTGTTTTTT.